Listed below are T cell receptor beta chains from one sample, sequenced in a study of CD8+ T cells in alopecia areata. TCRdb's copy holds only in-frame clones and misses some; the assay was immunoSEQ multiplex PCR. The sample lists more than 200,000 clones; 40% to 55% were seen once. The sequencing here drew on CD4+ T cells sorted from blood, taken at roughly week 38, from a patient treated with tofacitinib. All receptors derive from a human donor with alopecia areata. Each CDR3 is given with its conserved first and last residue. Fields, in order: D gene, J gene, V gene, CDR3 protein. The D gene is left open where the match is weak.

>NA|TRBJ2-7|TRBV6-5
CASTSTGPAGEQYF
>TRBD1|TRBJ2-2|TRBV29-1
CSVLTGGDTGELFF
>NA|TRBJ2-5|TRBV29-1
CSGGDNLGGTQYF
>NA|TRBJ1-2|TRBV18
CASSSDSNYGYTF
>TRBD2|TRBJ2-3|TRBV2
CASSPGLAPDTQYF
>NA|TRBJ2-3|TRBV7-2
CASSLETTDTQYF
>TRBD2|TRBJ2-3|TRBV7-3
CASSRAGRGTDTQYF
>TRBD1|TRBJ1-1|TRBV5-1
CASSPTGIGFTEAFF
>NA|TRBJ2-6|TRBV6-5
CASSSRGTGANVLTF
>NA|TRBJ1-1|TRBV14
CASSQVGGDGTEAFF
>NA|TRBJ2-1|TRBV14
CASSRGPEQFF
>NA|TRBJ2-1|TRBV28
CASSPGGVRSSYNEQFF
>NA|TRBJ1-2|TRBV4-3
CASSQDGAVPRYGYTF
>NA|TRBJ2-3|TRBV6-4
CASSIERTDTQYF
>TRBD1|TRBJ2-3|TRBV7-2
CASSWTGETTDTQYF
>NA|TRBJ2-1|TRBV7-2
CASSLGRHNEQFF
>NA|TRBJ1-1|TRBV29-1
CSVEVLRTWNTEAFF
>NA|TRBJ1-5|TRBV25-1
CASSEGSGTASGPQHF
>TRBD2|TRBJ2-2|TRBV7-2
CASSLRTSGGELFF
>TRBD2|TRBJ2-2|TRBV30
CAWSRGRADTGELFF
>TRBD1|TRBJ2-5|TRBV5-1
CASSRDRVGETQYF
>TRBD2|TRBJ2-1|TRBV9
CASSVGLAGGAEQFF
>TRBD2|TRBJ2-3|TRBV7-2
CASSKASGRVTDTQYF
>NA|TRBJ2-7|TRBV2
CASSVLEQYF
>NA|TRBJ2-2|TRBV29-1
CSVGVTGELFF
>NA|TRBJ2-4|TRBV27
CASSLSSGAGRNIQYF
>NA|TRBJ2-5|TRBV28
CASSQPPGGNQYF
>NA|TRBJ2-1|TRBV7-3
CASSFDWLAEQFF
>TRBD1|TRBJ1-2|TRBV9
CASSLRQGQSGYTF
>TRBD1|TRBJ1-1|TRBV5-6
CASSTPPYRGQWEAFF
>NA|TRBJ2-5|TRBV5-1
CASSSYQSQETQYF
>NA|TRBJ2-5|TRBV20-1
CSAQSQETQYF
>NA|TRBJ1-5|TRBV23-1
CASRAPSNQPQHF
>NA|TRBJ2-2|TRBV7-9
CASSHVDTGELFF
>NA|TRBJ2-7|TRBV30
CAWSVSRYEQYF
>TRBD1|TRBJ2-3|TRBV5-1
CASSGPGGTLDTQYF
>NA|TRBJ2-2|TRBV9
CASRSGGVTGELFF
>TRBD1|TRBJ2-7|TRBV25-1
CARSPGQGAYEQYF
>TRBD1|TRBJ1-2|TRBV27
CASSLAGQGSVGYTF
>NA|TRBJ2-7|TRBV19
CASSTPPRTGGGHYEQYF
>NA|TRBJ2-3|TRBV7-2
CASSLVRASVTDTQYF
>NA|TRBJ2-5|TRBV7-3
CASSLEGSWTQYF
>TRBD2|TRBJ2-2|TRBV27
CASSPLTSGTGELFF
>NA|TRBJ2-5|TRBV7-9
CATEFETQYF
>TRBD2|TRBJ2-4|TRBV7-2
CASSRARLGGNIQYF
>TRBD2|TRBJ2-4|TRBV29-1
CSAREGAKNIQYF
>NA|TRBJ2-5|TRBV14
CASSQVRETQYF
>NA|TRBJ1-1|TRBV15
CATSRQGNTEAFF
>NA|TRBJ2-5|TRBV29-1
CSSTGTEETQYF
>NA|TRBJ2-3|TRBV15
CATSRGGTAGFTDTQYF
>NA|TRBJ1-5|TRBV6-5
CASSYSVDQPQHF
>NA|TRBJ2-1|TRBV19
CASRGLGYNEQFF
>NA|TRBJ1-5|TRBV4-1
CASSQPGAQPQHF